This TCR beta chain was captured by sequencing in a study of blood T cell repertoires in COVID-19. About the study: COVID-19 samples collected from the United States, Italy and Spain covered acute and convalescent phases. PBMCs, B-cell-depleted T cells, or T cells were the source of the cDNA or gDNA that made up the material.

Trimming cost V 6 bases and J 0 bases, with 6 bases left between them. The germline V gene has CDR1 MNHEY and CDR2 SMNVEV (reference sequence). The CDR3 runs 13 residues. Per the original data handling: Counts of nucleated cells, estimated from reference gene primer amplification, were obtained. Sequenced by immunoSEQ multiplex PCR; TCRdb stores in-frame clones only, minus some. That table gives V, J and clone size, and the DNA gave D and trimming. The sample has 150,000 to 200,000 clones; 87% are singletons. This receptor was identified in a woman younger than 30 who had recovered from COVID-19. The chain uses TRBV27 and TRBJ1-3; D not certain. Source material: peripheral blood. The CDR3 spells CASRDYSGNTIYF. The CDR3 nucleotides read TGTGCCAGCAGAGACTACTCTGGAAACACCATATATTTT.